A selection of T cell receptor beta chains follows, all from one sample in a study of T cells in Graves' hyperthyroidism and ophthalmopathy. TCRdb independently ran MiXCR on the multiplex PCR reads; one entry per CDR3 protein. This table has hundreds of thousands of distinct CDR3 sequences, approximately 15% appearing once. Source material: blood. The origin of the receptors is a woman younger than 30 with Graves' hyperthyroidism. Both conserved end residues are part of each CDR3. A D gene is named only where the DNA matches it firmly. Some rows mark clone size as missing; the rest say once, few, many or name a class of expanded clone.

J: TRBJ2-7
D: -
size: few
V: TRBV4-1
CDR3: CASSQVSLADEQYF
DNA: TGCGCCAGCAGCCAAGTTTCACTGGCGGACGAGCAGTACTTC

J: TRBJ1-4
D: TRBD1
size: -
V: TRBV28
CDR3: CASSFRDRHNEKLFF
DNA: TGTGCCAGCAGTTTCCGGGACAGACATAATGAAAAACTGTTTTTT

J: TRBJ2-2
D: TRBD2
size: -
V: TRBV9
CDR3: CASSVAAGVDTGELFF
DNA: TGTGCCAGCAGCGTAGCGGCGGGAGTGGACACCGGGGAGCTGTTTTTT

J: TRBJ2-3
D: TRBD2
size: -
V: TRBV5-8
CDR3: CASREGLAGGVSTDTQYF
DNA: TGTGCCAGCAGGGAGGGACTAGCGGGAGGGGTAAGCACAGATACGCAGTATTTT

J: TRBJ2-2
D: -
size: many
V: TRBV30
CDR3: CAWRITGIGELFF
DNA: TGTGCCTGGAGGATCACAGGGATCGGGGAGCTGTTTTTT

J: TRBJ1-2
D: TRBD1
size: few
V: TRBV14
CDR3: CASSQSRDRVLYGYTF
DNA: TGTGCCAGCAGCCAGAGCCGGGACAGGGTCCTATATGGCTACACCTTC

J: TRBJ2-5
D: -
size: -
V: TRBV2
CDR3: CASSGPAAQETQYF
DNA: TGTGCCAGCAGTGGTCCGGCCGCGCAAGAGACCCAGTACTTC

J: TRBJ2-5
D: TRBD2
size: many
V: TRBV28
CDR3: CASSWGLAGGRETQYF
DNA: TGTGCCAGCAGTTGGGGACTAGCGGGAGGAAGAGAGACCCAGTACTTC

J: TRBJ1-2
D: -
size: many
V: TRBV4-2
CDR3: CASSQESWRGYTF
DNA: TGTGCCAGCAGCCAAGAGAGTTGGCGGGGCTACACCTTC

J: TRBJ1-1
D: TRBD1
size: many
V: TRBV18
CDR3: CASTVQGMNTEAFF
DNA: TGTGCCAGCACCGTACAGGGGATGAACACTGAAGCTTTCTTT

J: TRBJ2-1
D: -
size: -
V: TRBV19
CDR3: CASSIVGVGNEQFF
DNA: TGTGCCAGTAGTATTGTGGGGGTGGGCAATGAGCAGTTCTTC

J: TRBJ2-3
D: TRBD1
size: many
V: TRBV20-1
CDR3: CSAREGGQVTDTQYF
DNA: TGCAGTGCTAGAGAAGGAGGACAGGTCACAGATACGCAGTATTTT

J: TRBJ2-7
D: -
size: many
V: TRBV2
CDR3: CASSQGAGASYEQYF
DNA: TGTGCCAGCAGCCAAGGGGCAGGGGCAAGCTACGAGCAGTACTTC

J: TRBJ1-1
D: -
size: few
V: TRBV5-6
CDR3: CASSWTPDTEAFF
DNA: TGTGCCAGCAGCTGGACACCGGACACTGAAGCTTTCTTT

J: TRBJ1-4
D: -
size: -
V: TRBV12-3/TRBV12-4
CDR3: CASTVRSNEKLFF
DNA: TGTGCCAGCACTGTACGGTCTAATGAAAAACTGTTTTTT

J: TRBJ2-3
D: -
size: -
V: TRBV20-1
CDR3: CSARSTGPRTDTQYF
DNA: TGCAGTGCTAGAAGCACCGGGCCTCGCACAGATACGCAGTATTTT

J: TRBJ2-7
D: TRBD2
size: few
V: TRBV20-1
CDR3: CSARTPGLAVYEQYF
DNA: TGCAGTGCTAGAACCCCGGGACTAGCGGTGTACGAGCAGTACTTC

J: TRBJ1-2
D: -
size: few
V: TRBV9
CDR3: CASSVVSGHGYTF
DNA: TGTGCCAGCAGCGTAGTTTCGGGGCATGGCTACACCTTC

J: TRBJ2-2
D: -
size: many
V: TRBV6-5
CDR3: CASSYGGKTGELFF
DNA: TGTGCCAGCAGTTACGGAGGAAAAACCGGGGAGCTGTTTTTT

J: TRBJ2-7
D: -
size: many
V: TRBV18
CDR3: CASSPQSFEQYF
DNA: TGTGCCAGCTCACCACAGTCCTTCGAGCAGTACTTC

J: TRBJ2-3
D: TRBD2
size: many
V: TRBV7-9
CDR3: CASSQILAGGSTDTQYF
DNA: TGTGCCAGCAGCCAGATCTTAGCGGGAGGATCCACAGATACGCAGTATTTT

J: TRBJ2-4
D: -
size: few
V: TRBV28
CDR3: CASSLGGGLQNIQYF
DNA: TGTGCCAGCAGCCTAGGTGGGGGATTACAAAACATTCAGTACTTC

J: TRBJ1-1
D: -
size: few
V: TRBV19
CDR3: CASSIGSTEAFF
DNA: TGTGCCAGTAGTATTGGGTCCACTGAAGCTTTCTTT

J: TRBJ2-2
D: -
size: -
V: TRBV11-3
CDR3: CASSPMLAANTGELFF
DNA: TGTGCCAGCAGCCCTATGCTGGCAGCGAACACCGGGGAGCTGTTTTTT

J: TRBJ2-3
D: TRBD2
size: few
V: TRBV27
CDR3: CASSPIEVSGIRETQYF
DNA: TGTGCCAGCAGCCCCATCGAAGTTAGCGGGATAAGGGAAACGCAGTATTTT

J: TRBJ2-5
D: TRBD1
size: many
V: TRBV6-1
CDR3: CASSRPRGQGLQETQYF
DNA: TGTGCCAGCAGCCGGCCGCGCGGACAGGGCCTCCAAGAGACCCAGTACTTC

J: TRBJ1-2
D: -
size: -
V: TRBV6-1
CDR3: CASSNSNYGYTF
DNA: TGTGCCAGCAGTAATTCAAACTATGGCTACACCTTC

J: TRBJ2-1
D: TRBD1
size: many
V: TRBV11-2
CDR3: CASRSWTGDNEQFF
DNA: TGTGCCAGCAGATCCTGGACAGGGGACAATGAGCAGTTCTTC

J: TRBJ2-7
D: -
size: -
V: TRBV7-8
CDR3: CASSLSPGRRSYEQYF
DNA: TGTGCCAGCAGCTTAAGTCCGGGCAGGCGCTCCTACGAGCAGTACTTC